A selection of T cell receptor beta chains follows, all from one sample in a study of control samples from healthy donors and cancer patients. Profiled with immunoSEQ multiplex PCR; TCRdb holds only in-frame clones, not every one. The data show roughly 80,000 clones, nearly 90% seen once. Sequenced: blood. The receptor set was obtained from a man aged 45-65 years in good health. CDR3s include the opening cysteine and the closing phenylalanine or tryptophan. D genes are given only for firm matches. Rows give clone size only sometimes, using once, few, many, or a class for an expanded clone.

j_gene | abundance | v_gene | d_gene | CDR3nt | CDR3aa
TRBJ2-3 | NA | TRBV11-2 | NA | TGTGCCAGCAGCTTAGATCTTGGGGTACGCACAGATACGCAGTATTTT | CASSLDLGVRTDTQYF
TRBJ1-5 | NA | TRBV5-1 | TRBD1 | TGCGCCAGCCAGTCCGGGACAGGGGTCAATCAGCCCCAGCATTTT | CASQSGTGVNQPQHF
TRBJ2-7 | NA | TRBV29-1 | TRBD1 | TGCAGCGTTGAAAAAGGACAGGGAGTCGAGCAGTACTTC | CSVEKGQGVEQYF
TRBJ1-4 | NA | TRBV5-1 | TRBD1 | TGCGCCAGCAGCCAGGACAGGGGGCGAGGGACTAATGAAAAACTGTTTTTT | CASSQDRGRGTNEKLFF
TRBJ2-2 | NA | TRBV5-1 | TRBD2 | TGCGCCAGCAGCCGCGGGACTAGCGCCCCCGGGGAGCTGTTTTTT | CASSRGTSAPGELFF
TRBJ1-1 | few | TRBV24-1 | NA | TGTGCCACCAGTTCCAGGGTGAACACTGAAGCTTTCTTT | CATSSRVNTEAFF
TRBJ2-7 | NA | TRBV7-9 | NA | TGTGCCAGCAGCTCACGATGGTCACCTTACGAGCAGTACTTC | CASSSRWSPYEQYF
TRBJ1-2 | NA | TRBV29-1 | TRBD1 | TGCAGCGTTCCTCTGGGACAGGCTACCATTGTGGGCTATGGCTACACCTTC | CSVPLGQATIVGYGYTF
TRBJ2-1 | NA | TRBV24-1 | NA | TGTGCCACCAGTGATTTGCGGGGGCGACAGTTCTTC | CATSDLRGRQFF
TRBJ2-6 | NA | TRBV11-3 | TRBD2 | TGTGCCAGCAGCTGGGACCTAGCGGGGTTTTTCTCTGGGGCCAACGTCCTGACTTTC | CASSWDLAGFFSGANVLTF
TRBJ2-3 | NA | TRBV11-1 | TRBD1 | TGTGCCAGCACCACTCTGGACAGGGAAGATACGCAGTATTTT | CASTTLDREDTQYF
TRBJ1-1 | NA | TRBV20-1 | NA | TGCAGTGCCAGTCGAGGACTCACTGAAGCTTTCTTT | CSASRGLTEAFF
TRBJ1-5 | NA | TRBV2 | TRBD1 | TGTGCCAGCAGTCCGGACAGGGATCAGCCCCAGCATTTT | CASSPDRDQPQHF
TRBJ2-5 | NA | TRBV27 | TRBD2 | TGTGCCAGCAGTTTTGAGCGGGGGAAGACCCAGTACTTC | CASSFERGKTQYF
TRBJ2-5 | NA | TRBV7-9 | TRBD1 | TGTGCCAGCAGCTCTAGACGGGGACAGGGGGCTTCGGAGACCCAGTACTTC | CASSSRRGQGASETQYF
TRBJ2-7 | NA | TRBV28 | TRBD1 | TGTGCCAGCAGTACCCCCGGGGGACAGGGGACCTCCTACGAGCAGTACTTC | CASSTPGGQGTSYEQYF
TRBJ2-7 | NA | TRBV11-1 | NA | TGTGCCAGCAGCCTCCCCCGAGGAGGGGGGGTCGAGCAGTACTTC | CASSLPRGGGVEQYF
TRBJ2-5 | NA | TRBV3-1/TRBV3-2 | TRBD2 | TGTGCCAGCAGCCTGAGGGTAGCGGGGGCGGGAGAGACCCAGTACTTC | CASSLRVAGAGETQYF
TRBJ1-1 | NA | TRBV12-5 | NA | TGTGCTAGTGGTTTGGTAGTCACACGGCGGAACACTGAAGCTTTCTTT | CASGLVVTRRNTEAFF
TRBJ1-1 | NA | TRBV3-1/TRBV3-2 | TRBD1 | TGTGCCAGCAGCCAACGGGACAGGGGGAACACTGAAGCTTTCTTT | CASSQRDRGNTEAFF
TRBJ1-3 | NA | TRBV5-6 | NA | TGTGCCAGCAGCTTGCGGGTGCTAGCCGGAAACACCATATATTTT | CASSLRVLAGNTIYF
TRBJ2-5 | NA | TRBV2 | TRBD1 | TGTGCCAGCGCCCGATCCAGACGACAGGGTGACCAAGAGACCCAGTACTTC | CASARSRRQGDQETQYF
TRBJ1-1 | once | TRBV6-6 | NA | TGTGCCAGCAGTTTAGGGGGGGCAGGGACTGAAGCTTTCTTT | CASSLGGAGTEAFF
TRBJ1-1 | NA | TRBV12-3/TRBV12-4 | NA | TGTGCCAGCAGTTTCCACGTCCAAGGTGAAGCTTTCTTT | CASSFHVQGEAFF
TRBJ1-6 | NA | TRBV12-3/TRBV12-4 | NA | TGTGCCAGCAGTGTGCAGGCTAATTCACCCCTCCACTTT | CASSVQANSPLHF
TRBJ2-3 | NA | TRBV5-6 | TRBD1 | TGTGCCAGCAGCGGCCAGACAGGGTTCACAGATACGCAGTATTTT | CASSGQTGFTDTQYF
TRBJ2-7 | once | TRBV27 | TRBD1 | TGTGCCAGCAGTACCCGACAGGGTACCTACGAGCAGTACTTC | CASSTRQGTYEQYF
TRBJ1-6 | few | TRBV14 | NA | TGTGCCAGCAGAGTACATTTAAATTCACCCCTCCACTTT | CASRVHLNSPLHF
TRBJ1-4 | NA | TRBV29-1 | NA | TGCAGCGCCACGTCGGCGAGAAAACTGTTTTTT | CSATSARKLFF
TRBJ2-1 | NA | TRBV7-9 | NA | TGTGCCAGCAGTAAGGGGAATGAGCAGTTCTTC | CASSKGNEQFF
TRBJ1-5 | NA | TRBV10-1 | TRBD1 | TGCGCCAGCAGTCTCGGACAGGGGAGCAATCAGCCCCAGCATTTT | CASSLGQGSNQPQHF
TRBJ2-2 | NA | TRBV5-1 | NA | TGCGCCAGCAGCTTAACGGGACACTCGAACACCGGGGAGCTGTTTTTT | CASSLTGHSNTGELFF
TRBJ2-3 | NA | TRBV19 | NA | TGTGCCAGTAGTGCCCGCCAGCAGAGCACAGATACGCAGTATTTT | CASSARQQSTDTQYF
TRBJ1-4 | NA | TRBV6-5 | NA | TGTGCCAGCAGGATGAGGGACGGTAATGAAAAACTGTTTTTT | CASRMRDGNEKLFF
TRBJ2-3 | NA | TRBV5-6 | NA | TGTGCCAGCAGCTTGGGAGAGGCAAGACGCACAGATACGCAGTATTTT | CASSLGEARRTDTQYF
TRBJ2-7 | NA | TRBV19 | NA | TGTGCCAGTAGTAGGCGGGACGAGCAGTACTTC | CASSRRDEQYF
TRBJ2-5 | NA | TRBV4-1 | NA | TGCGCCAGCAGCCAAGTACTAACGAGGGGGGAGACCCAGTACTTC | CASSQVLTRGETQYF
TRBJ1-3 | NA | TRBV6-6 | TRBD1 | TGTGCCAGCAGTTCCCTAACAGGGGCTCGAAACACCATATATTTT | CASSSLTGARNTIYF
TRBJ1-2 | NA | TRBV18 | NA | TGTGCCAGCTCACCACCGGAGACAGGAAAGACCTATGGCTACACCTTC | CASSPPETGKTYGYTF